This T cell receptor (beta chain) was documented in a study of T cells after yellow fever vaccination. In the study overall: For low cell numbers, libraries were made with SMART-Seq v4 Ultra Low Input.

CDR1 and CDR2 (germline): SGHKS, YYEKEE (reference sequence). The length of the CDR3 is 14 residues. Deletions cut 4 bases from V and 3 bases from J, with 13 bases between. This clonotype has just a few counts. A universal primer site and UMIs were added as TCR cDNA was made by 5'RACE template switching. TCRdb reprocessed the 5' RACE reads with MiXCR, giving one entry per CDR3 protein. The sample consists of 300,000 to 400,000 distinct CDR3 sequences, 7% to 10% of them appearing once. The chain couples TRBV5-5 to TRBJ1-2; the D gene is possibly TRBD1 (6 bases). This clonotype was sampled from a man between 18 and 35 years old who received the YFV17D yellow fever vaccine. The sample consisted of PBMCs, taken roughly seven weeks after the first yellow fever vaccination. The CDR3 region is CASSKQGIHYGYTF. The DNA for the CDR3 is TGTGCCAGCAGCAAACAGGGAATTCACTATGGCTACACCTTC.